The 17 T cell receptor beta chains below all came from one sample that was sequenced in a study of T cell responses to AZD1222 COVID-19 vaccine. The repertoire was sequenced with immunoSEQ multiplex PCR; TCRdb's copy has only in-frame clones and lacks some. The table records about 8,000 clones, approximately 87% of them present only once. Source: peripheral blood, taken 28 days after the second AZD1222 dose. All receptors come from an adult who received the AZD1222 COVID-19 vaccine.

This chain links TRBV2 with TRBJ2-4, with 7 bases lining up with TRBD2. V lost 8 bases and J lost 9; bases outside the gene matches: 16. CDR1 is SNHLY, CDR2 FYNNEI, per germline. CDR3 length: 15 amino acids. CDR3 in amino acids: CASGSSGGGLGIQYF. The CDR3 DNA reads as TGTGCCAGCGGGTCTAGCGGAGGAGGCCTAGGCATTCAGTACTTC. Variable domain in full (rest from reference TRBV2 and TRBJ2-4): EPEVTQTPSHQVTQMGQEVILRCVPISNHLYFYWYRQILGQKVEFLVSFYNNEISEKSEIFDDQFSVERPDGSNFTLKIRSTKLEDSAMYFCASGSSGGGLGIQYFGAGTRLSVL.

The rearrangement links TRBV7-3 to TRBJ2-7, with TRBD1 matching over 7 bases. Germline CDR1 SGHTA, CDR2 FQGTGA. V was pared by 5 bases and J by 0 bases, with 4 bases of the junction left unmatched. The CDR3 length is 14 residues. CDR3 amino acids: CASSKGQTSYEQYF. The CDR3 coding sequence is TGTGCCAGCAGCAAGGGACAGACCTCCTACGAGCAGTACTTC.

This sequence joins TRBV21-1 and TRBJ1-4. TRBV21-1 is a documented pseudogene. The length of the CDR3 is 15 residues. CDR3 sequence reads: CASSTTEATNEKLFF. The CDR3 nucleotides are TGTGCCAGCAGCACGACGGAGGCAACTAATGAAAAACTGTTTTTT.

The J gene is TRBJ2-1, the V gene TRBV19, with a weak D call TRBD1 (5 bases). From germline, CDR1 is LNHDA and CDR2 SQIVND (reference sequence). V lost 2 bases and J lost 4, with 9 bases in between. The length of the CDR3 is 14 residues. The CDR3 loop reads CASSIRQGYNEQFF. CDR3 nucleotide sequence: TGTGCCAGTAGTATACGGCAGGGTTACAATGAGCAGTTCTTC.

This clone has only one observation. The chain recombines TRBV5-1 with TRBJ1-4; 10 bases agree with TRBD1. V dropped 0 bases and J dropped 5; count of bases not matched to a gene: 7. The CDR3 spans 17 residues. Looked up from germline, CDR1 is SGHRS and CDR2 is YFSETQ. The CDR3 DNA reads as TGCGCCAGCAGCTTGGGGGGACAGGGGTCCAGGAATGAAAAACTGTTTTTT. Its protein product is CASSLGGQGSRNEKLFF.

The chain carries TRBV15 and TRBJ2-7; 16 bases line up with TRBD2. The CDR3 extends over 20 amino acids. J lost 4 bases, V lost 0 bases, and 12 bases had no gene match. Germline V CDR1 and CDR2: LNHNV, YYDKDF (reference sequence). The CDR3 DNA reads TGTGCCACCAGCAGAGATCTGGCCGGGGGACTAGCGGGAGGGCCGTACGAGCAGTACTTC. Protein sequence: CATSRDLAGGLAGGPYEQYF.

The V gene is TRBV9, the J gene TRBJ1-1; 7 nucleotides match TRBD1. Trimming at V came to 4 bases and at J to 4 bases, leaving 7 bases not matched to a gene. The CDR3 contains 14 residues. CDR1 and CDR2 (germline): SGDLS, YYNGEE. CDR3 sequence reads: CASSSITGATEAFF. The CDR3 DNA is TGTGCCAGCAGCTCAATAACAGGGGCCACTGAAGCTTTCTTT.

V usage is TRBV6-2 or TRBV6-3 and J usage is TRBJ1-2; D is uncertain. The CDR3 sequence is 12 residues long. The V and J ends lost 5 bases and 5 bases respectively, with 9 bases between them. Germline lookup yields CDR1 MNHEY and CDR2 SVGEGT. The CDR3 region is CASSKLQYGYTF. The CDR3 DNA reads TGTGCCAGCAGTAAATTACAATATGGCTACACCTTC.

This chain joins TRBV6-2 or TRBV6-3 and TRBJ1-2, with TRBD1 identical over 8 bases. V shed 2 bases and J 6 bases; nucleotides not matched to a gene: 11. Germline CDR1 reads MNHEY; CDR2 reads SVGEGT. The length of the CDR3 is 16 residues. The CDR3 is CASSYPSDRVGNGYTF. In DNA form, the CDR3 reads TGTGCCAGCAGTTACCCGTCGGACAGGGTTGGGAATGGCTACACCTTC.

This chain connects TRBV6-5 to TRBJ2-2; D tentatively reads TRBD1 or TRBD2 (7 bases each). V was cut by 6 bases and J by 6 bases, with 14 bases left in between. This CDR3 has 14 residues. Germline values: CDR1 MNHEY, CDR2 SVGAGI. The CDR3 protein is CASSDREGAGELFF. CDR3 in DNA: TGTGCCAGCAGCGACAGGGAGGGGGCCGGGGAGCTGTTTTTT.

The V call is TRBV28, the J call TRBJ1-6; 8 bases are a match to TRBD1. The CDR3 covers 16 residues. J gave up 9 bases and V 6 bases, and 13 bases lay outside the gene matches. Germline V gene lookup returns CDR1 MDHEN and CDR2 SYDVKM. CDR3 protein: CASSPTTGEVGSPLHF. In DNA form, the CDR3 reads TGTGCCAGCAGCCCCACGACAGGGGAAGTAGGTTCACCCCTCCACTTT.

The chain employs TRBV7-2 and TRBJ2-3, with 7 bases fitting TRBD2. J gave up 1 base and V 2 bases, and 3 bases lay outside the gene matches. The CDR3 spans 15 residues. Germline CDR1 is SGHTA and CDR2 is FQGNSA. CDR3 bases: TGTGCCAGCAGCTTAAACGCGGGGGGCACAGATACGCAGTATTTT. Translating it yields CASSLNAGGTDTQYF. The full variable domain, with the rest looked up from reference TRBV7-2 and TRBJ2-3, is GAGVSQSPSNKVTEKGKDVELRCDPISGHTALYWYRQSLGQGLEFLIYFQGNSAPDKSGLPSDRFSAERTGGSVSTLTIQRTQQEDSAVYLCASSLNAGGTDTQYFGPGTRLTVL.

This rearrangement joins TRBV18 to TRBJ1-1; D may be TRBD1 (6 bases). CDR1 is KGHSH and CDR2 is LQKENI in the germline V gene. The V and J ends lost 0 bases and 2 bases respectively, with 16 bases between them. This CDR3 has 17 amino acids. DNA for the CDR3: TGTGCCAGCTCACCACCGCTTGCGGGGGCGTTTAACACTGAAGCTTTCTTT. Its protein product is CASSPPLAGAFNTEAFF.

The rearrangement joins TRBV20-1 to TRBJ2-7, with D unclear. This CDR3 has 11 residues. Germline values: CDR1 DFQATT, CDR2 SNEGSKA (reference sequence). Deletions cut 5 bases from V and 5 bases from J, with 10 bases between. In DNA form, the CDR3 reads TGCAGTGCTGAAACTTATAACGAGCAGTACTTC. It yields the protein CSAETYNEQYF.

In its sample, this clone was seen a few times. The chain employs TRBV28 and TRBJ1-5; D unresolved. CDR3 length equals 13 residues. V shed 5 bases and J shed 6 bases, with 11 bases lying between them. Germline CDR1 and CDR2: MDHEN and SYDVKM. The CDR3 sequence is CASSLPSFQPQHF. Here the CDR3 DNA reads TGTGCCAGCAGTCTCCCCTCCTTTCAGCCCCAGCATTTT.

The genes are TRBV18 and TRBJ1-6; D not certain. The CDR3 extends over 13 amino acids. Trimming shortened V by 9 bases and J by 3 bases, and 9 bases separated the two germline ends. Germline V CDR1 and CDR2: KGHSH, LQKENI. CDR3 coding DNA: TGTGCCAGTAAGAGGGACTATAATTCACCCCTCCACTTT. This encodes CASKRDYNSPLHF.

The gene calls are TRBV5-1 and TRBJ1-1, with unresolved D. Per the germline V gene, CDR1 is SGHRS and CDR2 is YFSETQ. With 0 bases removed from V and 3 bases from J, the gap between germline ends came to 6 bases. The CDR3 loop spans 13 amino acids. CDR3 region: CASSLAGDTEAFF. The CDR3 nucleotides read TGCGCCAGCAGCTTGGCGGGAGACACTGAAGCTTTCTTT.